This TCR beta chain was captured in a study of blood T cell repertoires in COVID-19 (dated by TCRdb to 2020 to 2022). About the investigation overall: The collaborator samples originated in the United States, Italy and Spain and spanned the acute and convalescent phases of COVID-19. A freely available public database, intended as a resource for researchers studying the immune response to SARS-CoV-2, is where the repertoires were released. The samples were drawn from the first 160 participants of the ongoing ImmuneRACE study and from some 1,300 subjects provided by 6 global collaborators. Subjects who had been exposed to COVID-19, were actively infected with it, or had recovered from it provided the deeply sampled blood TCRbeta repertoires that made up the dataset. Where HLA class I and class II types were available, the types were taken from metadata supplied by the sample provider, not from assay-based typing. The material from the prospective study consisted of cDNA or gDNA derived from T cells, B-cell-depleted T cells, or PBMCs. Nearly every sample came with metadata listing a de-identified subject ID, COVID-19 status, age in years and sex. What the authors observed across the whole study: The amount of clinical and demographic metadata varied by source and participant and was provided uncurated.

On this clone: Its binding antigen is unknown. Per-base qualities were not stored, and no clone one base away is much larger.

TCRbeta CDR3 regions were amplified from genomic DNA by means of the immunoSEQ Assay, a bias-controlled multiplex PCR. On the authors' methods: Within the assay, amplification of reference gene primers was used to estimate how many nucleated cells each sample contained. To quantify the absolute abundance of each unique TCRbeta CDR3 rearrangement, sequence reads were collapsed and filtered. For each sample, productive Simpson clonality was calculated as the square root of Simpson's diversity index across productive rearrangements. This immuneACCESS table, as held by TCRdb, lists in-frame sequences with V and J called but not all clones. Of the missing ones, under half trace to an unresolved V gene in checked studies; the others have no known cause. Clonal size and the V and J genes are those of that table, whereas D and trimming came from the DNA. This sample comprises some 210,000 clones, 81% of them detected only once. The leading ten clones occupy about 8.9% of the sample.

Participants in the prospective study were aged about 18 to 89 years, lived in under 30 United States geographic areas, and enrolled through a virtual design. In the prospective study, cohorts were assigned on the basis of participant-reported clinical history obtained from a screening survey and a study questionnaire. Mobile phlebotomists in the prospective study collected whole blood, serum and a nasopharyngeal or oropharyngeal swab from every participant. Prospective study participants could optionally give additional blood draws and questionnaires over an approximately 2-month period. Before DNA extraction, blood samples from the prospective study were shipped at room temperature or frozen. V ends up 10 bases short and J 2 bases short, with an unmatched junction base count of 12. The CDR3 spans 16 residues, from the cysteine through the phenylalanine. Only the CDR3 DNA is retained, 48 bases long and in frame from the first base. The germline V gene specifies MDHEN as CDR1 and SYDVKM as CDR2.

The sequence is built from TRBV28 and TRBJ2-3, and TRBD1 aligns with 10 junction nucleotides. This TCR was recovered from a woman in her forties or fifties with acute COVID-19. The sequenced sample was PBMCs or T cells enriched from blood (not recorded which). The sequenced DNA: TGTGCCACCAGGGGCCCCGGGACAGGGGACACAGATACGCAGTATTTT. Its translation reads: CATRGPGTGDTDTQYF. Reference TRBV28 and TRBJ2-3 proteins supply the regions before and after the CDR3; the full variable domain is: DVKVTQSSRYLVKRTGEKVFLECVQDMDHENMFWYRQDPGLGLRLIYFSYDVKMKEKGDIPEGYSVSREKKERFSLILESASTNQTSMYLCATRGPGTGDTDTQYFGPGTRLTVL.